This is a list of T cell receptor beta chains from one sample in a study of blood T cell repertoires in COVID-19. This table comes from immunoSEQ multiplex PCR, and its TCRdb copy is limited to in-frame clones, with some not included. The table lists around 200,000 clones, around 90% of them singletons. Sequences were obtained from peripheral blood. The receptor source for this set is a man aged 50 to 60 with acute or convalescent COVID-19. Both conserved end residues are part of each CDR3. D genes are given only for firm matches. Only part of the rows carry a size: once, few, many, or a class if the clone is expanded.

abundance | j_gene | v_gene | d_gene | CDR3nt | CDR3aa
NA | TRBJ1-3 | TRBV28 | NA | TGTGCCAGCAGTTTCGGGGGTACTGGAAACACCATATATTTT | CASSFGGTGNTIYF
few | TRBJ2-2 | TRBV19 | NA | TGTGCCAGTAGCACCTTGTCAGTCCCCACCGGGGAGCTGTTTTTT | CASSTLSVPTGELFF
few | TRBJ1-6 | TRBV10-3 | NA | TGTGCCATCAGTGAGTCAGGACACCTTAATTCACCCCTCCACTTT | CAISESGHLNSPLHF
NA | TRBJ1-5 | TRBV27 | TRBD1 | TGTGCCAGCAGTCATACAGGGGAATGGCAGCCCCAGCATTTT | CASSHTGEWQPQHF
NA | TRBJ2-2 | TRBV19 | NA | TGTGCCAGTAGTATAGGAGCTCCGGAGCTGTTTTTT | CASSIGAPELFF
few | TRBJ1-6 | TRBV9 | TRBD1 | TGTGCCAGCAGTCAGGGGGCAGGGGATTCACCCCTCCACTTT | CASSQGAGDSPLHF
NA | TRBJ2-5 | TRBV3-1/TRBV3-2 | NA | TGTGCCAGCAGGCCCTCCGCAGGGGAGACCCAGTACTTC | CASRPSAGETQYF
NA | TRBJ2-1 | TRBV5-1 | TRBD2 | TGCGCCAGCAGGTATTTAGCGGGGGGGTCGAATGAGCAGTTCTTC | CASRYLAGGSNEQFF
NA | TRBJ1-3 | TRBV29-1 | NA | TGCAGCGTTGGGACAGAAAGAAACACCATATATTTT | CSVGTERNTIYF
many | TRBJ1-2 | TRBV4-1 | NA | TGCGCCAGCAGCCAAGGGCTACAGACCTCTAACTATGGCTACACCTTC | CASSQGLQTSNYGYTF
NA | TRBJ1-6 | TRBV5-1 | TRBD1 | TGCGCCAGCAGCTTGGACGTGCTGGGAACAGGGGCGATTGGTTCACCCCTCCACTTT | CASSLDVLGTGAIGSPLHF
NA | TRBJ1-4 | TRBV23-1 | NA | TGCGCCAGCCCGGACATTACTAATGAAAAACTGTTTTTT | CASPDITNEKLFF
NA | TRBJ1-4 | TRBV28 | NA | TGTGCCAGCACTCCCGGCGGGCCTTCTGGTGAAAAACTGTTTTTT | CASTPGGPSGEKLFF
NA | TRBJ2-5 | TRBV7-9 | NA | TGTGCCAGCAGCCAGGTCGGAGAGACCCAGTACTTC | CASSQVGETQYF
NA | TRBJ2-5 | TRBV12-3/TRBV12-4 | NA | TGTGCCAGCACCCACTCCGGGTCAGGGGACGCAGACTTC | CASTHSGSGDADF
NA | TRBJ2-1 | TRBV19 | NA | TGTGCCAGTAGTATGGTCCGCAGGGATGATGAGCAGTTCTTC | CASSMVRRDDEQFF
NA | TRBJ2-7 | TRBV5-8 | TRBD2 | TGTGCCAGCCCCGTACGGGGGGTGGACTACGAGCAGTACTTC | CASPVRGVDYEQYF
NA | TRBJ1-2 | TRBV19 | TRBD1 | TGTGCCAGTAAAACCATGGACAGGGGGCTGAACTATGGCTACACCTTC | CASKTMDRGLNYGYTF
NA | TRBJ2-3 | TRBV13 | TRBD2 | TGTGCCAGCAGCTACGGTTGGACTAGCGGCAGCACAGATACGCAGTATTTT | CASSYGWTSGSTDTQYF
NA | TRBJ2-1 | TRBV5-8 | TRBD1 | TGTGCCAGCAGCGCCCGGGACAGGTACAATGAGCAGTTCTTC | CASSARDRYNEQFF
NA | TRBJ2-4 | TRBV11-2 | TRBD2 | TGTGCCAGCAGCTTAGATCTAGCGGGAGGGCCCATGTACTTC | CASSLDLAGGPMYF
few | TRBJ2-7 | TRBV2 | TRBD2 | TGTGCCAGCAGCCAAGGACTAGCGGGTACCTACGAGCAGTACTTC | CASSQGLAGTYEQYF
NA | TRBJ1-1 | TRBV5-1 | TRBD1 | TGCGCCAGCAGCCCTACAGGGGACACTGAAGCTTTCTTT | CASSPTGDTEAFF
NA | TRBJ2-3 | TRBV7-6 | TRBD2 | TGTGCCAGCAGCCAGGGGGCAAGGGCTAGCGGGAGGGCTAGCACAGATACGCAGTATTTT | CASSQGARASGRASTDTQYF
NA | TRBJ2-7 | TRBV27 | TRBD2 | TGTGCCAGCAGTGGAAGACTAGCGGGCCTCTACGAGCAGTACTTC | CASSGRLAGLYEQYF
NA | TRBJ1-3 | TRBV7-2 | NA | TGTGCCAGCAGGCCCACAGGGAGCTCTGGAAACACCATATATTTT | CASRPTGSSGNTIYF
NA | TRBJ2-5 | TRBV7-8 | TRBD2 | TGTGCCAGCAGCTTTGAGCGGGAAGGCGGGACCCAGTACTTC | CASSFEREGGTQYF
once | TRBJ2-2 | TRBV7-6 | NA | TGTGCCAGCAGCCGGGAGAGGATACCCAACACCGGGGAGCTGTTTTTT | CASSRERIPNTGELFF
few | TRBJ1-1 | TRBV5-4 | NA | TGTGCCAGCAGCCCTGACGGGGGGAACACTGAAGCTTTCTTT | CASSPDGGNTEAFF
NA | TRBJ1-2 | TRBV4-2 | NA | TGTGCCAGCAGCCAAGAGGGTGGGGGCAAGTGGGGCTACACCTTC | CASSQEGGGKWGYTF
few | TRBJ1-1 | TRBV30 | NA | TGTGCCTGGAGTGTCAACAGGGAGCTAGTAAAAGCTTTCTTT | CAWSVNRELVKAFF
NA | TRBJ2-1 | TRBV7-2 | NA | TGTGCCAGCAGCTCCTTCTTAGGAGGCAATGAGCAGTTCTTC | CASSSFLGGNEQFF
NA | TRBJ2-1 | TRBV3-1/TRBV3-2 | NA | TGTGCCAGCAGCGTTAGCGGCGTTGAGCAGTTCTTC | CASSVSGVEQFF
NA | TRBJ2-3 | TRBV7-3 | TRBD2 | TGTGCCAGCAGTTTACAAGCGGGAGTGAGAGATACGCAGTATTTT | CASSLQAGVRDTQYF
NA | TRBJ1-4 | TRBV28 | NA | TGTGCCAGCAGTTTAAGACAGTATAATGAAAAACTGTTTTTT | CASSLRQYNEKLFF
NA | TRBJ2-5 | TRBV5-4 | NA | TGTGCCAGCAGCTTGGGATGGGGCCAGTTCCAAGAGACCCAGTACTTC | CASSLGWGQFQETQYF
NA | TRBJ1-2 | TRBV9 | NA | TGTGCCAGCAGCGTAGGACGAGGCCCGACAGACCTCTACACCTTC | CASSVGRGPTDLYTF
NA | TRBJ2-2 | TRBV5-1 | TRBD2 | TGCGCCAGCAGCATCTCTAGCGGGCGGAACACCGGGGAGCTGTTTTTT | CASSISSGRNTGELFF
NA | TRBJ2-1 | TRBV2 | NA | TGTGCCACCAGATCGGGGAACAATGAGCAGTTCTTC | CATRSGNNEQFF
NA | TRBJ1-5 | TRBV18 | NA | TGTGCCAGCTCACAAGGACAGCTTAATCAGCCCCAGCATTTT | CASSQGQLNQPQHF
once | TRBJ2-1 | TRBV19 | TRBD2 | TGTGCCAGTAGTTATGGGGGAGCGGGAGTTCGTGAGCAGTTCTTC | CASSYGGAGVREQFF
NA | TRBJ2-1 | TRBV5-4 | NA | TGTGCCAGCAGCTTGTCGTCGGACAAAAATGAGCAGTTCTTC | CASSLSSDKNEQFF
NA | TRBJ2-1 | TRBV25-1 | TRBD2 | TGTGCCAGCAGTGACGGGGGGGCCATCGACAATGAGCAGTTCTTC | CASSDGGAIDNEQFF
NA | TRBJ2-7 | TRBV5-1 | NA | TGCGCCAGTGAGACGGGACAACCAGGGGACGAGCAGTACTTC | CASETGQPGDEQYF
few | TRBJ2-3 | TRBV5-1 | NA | TGCGCCAGCAGCTTGGTTGGGGCCACAGATACGCAGTATTTT | CASSLVGATDTQYF
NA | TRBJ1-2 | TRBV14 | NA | TGTGCCAGCAGCCAAGGGATCGGGGGGTATGGCTACACCTTC | CASSQGIGGYGYTF
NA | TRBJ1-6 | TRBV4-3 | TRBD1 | TGCGCCAGCAGCCAAGATCGCCGGACAGGAGGTTCACCCCTCCACTTT | CASSQDRRTGGSPLHF
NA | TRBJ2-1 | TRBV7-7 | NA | TGTGCCAGCAGCTTAACCAGCGGAGATTACAATGAGCAGTTCTTC | CASSLTSGDYNEQFF
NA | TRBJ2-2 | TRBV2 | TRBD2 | TGTGCCAGCAGTCTAGCGGGGGGGACCGGGGAGCTGTTTTTT | CASSLAGGTGELFF
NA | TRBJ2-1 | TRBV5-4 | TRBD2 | TGTGCCAGCAGCTTTTTAGCGGGGGCCTCAATCAATGAGCAGTTCTTC | CASSFLAGASINEQFF
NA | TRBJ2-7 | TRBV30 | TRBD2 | TGTGCCTGGGGACCACTGACCGCGGGACTAGCGGGACACTTC | CAWGPLTAGLAGHF
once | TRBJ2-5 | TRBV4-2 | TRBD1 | TGTGCCAGCAGCCAGGGACAGGGGGCGCGGGAGACCCAGTACTTC | CASSQGQGARETQYF